This is a list of T cell receptor beta chains from one sample in a study of cytomegalovirus exposure and HLA in healthy donors. TCRdb keeps only in-frame clones here, not all; method: immunoSEQ multiplex PCR. The sample comprises 200,000 to 250,000 clones, 65% to 85% of which are singletons, and less than 3.5% rests with the top ten. Material for sequencing was PBMCs. The receptors here all came from a woman younger than 45 in good health and CMV-seronegative. Both conserved end residues are part of each CDR3. D genes are given only for firm matches. Size values are once, few and many counts, or a class for expanded clones, and some rows have none.

d_gene	abundance	v_gene	len	j_gene	CDR3aa	CDR3nt
TRBD1	-	TRBV5-6	16	TRBJ1-2	CASSLATTGGNYGYTF	TGTGCCAGCAGCTTGGCGACGACAGGGGGAAACTATGGCTACACCTTC
TRBD2	-	TRBV5-1	15	TRBJ2-7	CASSPLAGDSYEQYF	TGCGCCAGCAGCCCACTAGCGGGAGACTCCTACGAGCAGTACTTC
TRBD2	few	TRBV5-1	17	TRBJ2-3	CASSLLTSGESTDTQYF	TGCGCCAGCAGCTTGCTTACTAGCGGGGAGAGCACAGATACGCAGTATTTT
-	once	TRBV5-1	15	TRBJ1-6	CASSLSTGRDSPLHF	TGCGCCAGCAGCTTGTCGACTGGTCGGGATTCACCCCTCCACTTT
TRBD1	-	TRBV2	14	TRBJ1-6	CASRDRAYNSPLHF	TGTGCCAGCCGGGACAGGGCCTATAATTCACCCCTCCACTTT
TRBD2	-	TRBV2	14	TRBJ2-2	CASTPWGGTGELFF	TGTGCCAGCACCCCCTGGGGAGGGACCGGGGAGCTGTTTTTT
TRBD2	-	TRBV7-9	15	TRBJ2-1	CASRHGLASYNEQFF	TGTGCCAGCAGACACGGACTAGCCTCCTACAATGAGCAGTTCTTC
TRBD2	-	TRBV9	16	TRBJ2-3	CASSVESGGAGDTQYF	TGTGCCAGCAGCGTAGAGAGCGGGGGCGCGGGAGATACGCAGTATTTT
TRBD2	-	TRBV27	15	TRBJ2-1	CASRYSGGAYNEQFF	TGTGCCAGCAGATACAGCGGGGGAGCCTACAATGAGCAGTTCTTC
-	-	TRBV6-1	15	TRBJ2-2	CATAREIYPTGELFF	TGTGCCACCGCAAGGGAGATCTACCCCACCGGGGAGCTGTTTTTT
-	-	TRBV13	14	TRBJ2-3	CASSPRDDTDTQYF	TGTGCCAGCAGCCCGCGGGACGACACAGATACGCAGTATTTT
TRBD1	-	TRBV6-5	15	TRBJ1-6	CASSYSRTGASPLHF	TGTGCCAGCAGTTACTCCAGGACAGGGGCATCACCCCTCCACTTT
TRBD1	few	TRBV27	13	TRBJ1-1	CASSLDRDTEAFF	TGTGCCAGCAGTTTGGACAGGGACACTGAAGCTTTCTTT
-	-	TRBV18	16	TRBJ1-4	CASSPLGQMSGEKLFF	TGTGCCAGCTCACCACTCGGACAAATGTCTGGTGAAAAACTGTTTTTT
TRBD1	few	TRBV14	15	TRBJ1-2	CASSQDGTGAYGYTF	TGTGCCAGCAGCCAAGATGGGACAGGGGCCTATGGCTACACCTTC
-	few	TRBV2	16	TRBJ2-7	CASIPGGERSPYEQYF	TGTGCCAGTATTCCCGGTGGTGAGAGGAGCCCCTACGAGCAGTACTTC